This note documents a single T cell receptor beta chain sequence. Trimming left V 5 bases short and J 6 bases short, with 17 bases between. Germline loops: CDR1 SGHTA, CDR2 FQGTGA. CDR3 length: 15 residues. These data come from a study of cytomegalovirus exposure and HLA in healthy donors. PCR employed 60 Vbeta and 13 Jbeta primers. Libraries were prepared by immunoSEQ multiplex PCR; TCRdb keeps only in-frame clonotypes and omits some of them. The sample holds 30,000 to 35,000 clones, 84% seen once. The V and J genes are TRBV7-3 and TRBJ2-1; D possibly corresponds to TRBD1 (5 bases). The specimen was PBMCs. The receptor was derived from a woman aged 18-30 years in good health and CMV-seronegative. CDR3 protein: CASSPQAWTTNEQFF. CDR3 sequence (DNA): TGTGCCAGCAGCCCCCAGGCATGGACAACCAATGAGCAGTTCTTC.